This is a list of T cell receptor beta chains from one sample in a study of T-cell reconstitution after alpha-beta-depleted transplantation in children. TCRdb re-derived calls from the PCR reads in MiXCR, one entry per CDR3 protein. The table includes hundreds of thousands of distinct CDR3 sequences, 8% to 11% detected once. Specimen: PBMCs from the stem cell graft donor, collected from the stem cell graft. The receptors were gathered from a human donor who donated a stem cell graft to a child with acute myeloid leukemia. Each CDR3 is given with its conserved first and last residue. The order of the fields is clone size, D gene, V gene, CDR3 length, J gene, CDR3 DNA, CDR3 protein. A D gene is named only where the DNA matches it firmly. Clone size is stated in some rows and not others, as once, few, many or a class when expanded.

few	TRBD2	TRBV7-2	15	TRBJ2-5	TGTGCCAGCAGCTTAACCGGGACTAGTGGGGAGACCCAGTACTTC	CASSLTGTSGETQYF
many	TRBD2	TRBV29-1	13	TRBJ2-5	TGCAGCGTGACAGCGGGGGCCGTCGGGACCCAGTACTTC	CSVTAGAVGTQYF
many	TRBD2	TRBV20-1	13	TRBJ2-1	TGCAGTGCTAGTCCTAGCGGTGGAAATGAGCAGTTCTTC	CSASPSGGNEQFF
many	TRBD1	TRBV5-1	14	TRBJ1-2	TGCGCCTCCCAGGGGGGGCAGGGTAACTATGGCTACACCTTC	CASQGGQGNYGYTF
few	TRBD2	TRBV5-1	16	TRBJ2-1	TGCGCCAGCAGCTCCGGACTAGGGAGTTCCTACAATGAGCAGTTCTTC	CASSSGLGSSYNEQFF
NA	NA	TRBV5-1	14	TRBJ2-7	TGCGCCAGCAGCTTGGCCGAGGGAACCTACGAGCAGTACTTC	CASSLAEGTYEQYF
many	NA	TRBV29-1	12	TRBJ2-7	TGCAGCGTGGGGGAAGGGGAGTACGAGCAGTACTTC	CSVGEGEYEQYF
NA	TRBD1	TRBV7-9	15	TRBJ1-1	TGTGCCAGCAGCTTAGCGGCGGTCGCAGGGGGCCCAGCTTTCTTT	CASSLAAVAGGPAFF
many	NA	TRBV4-3	14	TRBJ2-7	TGCGCCAGCAGCCAAAGAGCCAGAGCCTACGAGCAGTACTTC	CASSQRARAYEQYF
NA	TRBD1	TRBV7-2	14	TRBJ2-7	TGTGCCAGCAGCGCGGACAGGGGGAGTTACGAGCAGTACTTC	CASSADRGSYEQYF
NA	TRBD2	TRBV2	15	TRBJ2-4	TGTGCCAGCAACCTGGGACTAGCGGGATCGCGCATTCAGTACTTC	CASNLGLAGSRIQYF
many	NA	TRBV21-1	14	TRBJ1-2	TGTGCCAGCAGTTTACAGGGGTTTAACTATGGCTACACCTTC	CASSLQGFNYGYTF
many	TRBD2	TRBV19	12	TRBJ2-1	TGTGCCAGTATGGGACTAGCCAATGAGCAGTTCTTC	CASMGLANEQFF
NA	NA	TRBV7-9	14	TRBJ1-1	TGTGCCAGCAGCTCCCAATTCCCGGGGACTGAAGCTTTCTTT	CASSSQFPGTEAFF
many	NA	TRBV7-8	14	TRBJ2-2	TGTGCCAGCAGCTTAAAGAGCGGCACCGGGGAGCTGTTTTTT	CASSLKSGTGELFF
few	TRBD1	TRBV12-3/TRBV12-4	18	TRBJ1-1	TGTGCCAGCAGTATCGAGGACAGGGGGCTAGATCGGGTCACTGAAGCTTTCTTT	CASSIEDRGLDRVTEAFF
few	NA	TRBV6-4	16	TRBJ2-3	TGTGCCAGCAGTGACTCGCCTAGCGTCGGCACAGATACGCAGTATTTT	CASSDSPSVGTDTQYF
NA	NA	TRBV7-3	15	TRBJ2-3	TGTGCCAGCTCGTTTTACGGGAGCTCCCCTGATACGCAGTATTTT	CASSFYGSSPDTQYF
many	NA	TRBV5-1	15	TRBJ2-5	TGCGCCAGCAGCTTGGTAGGGAGCACCCAAGAGACCCAGTACTTC	CASSLVGSTQETQYF
few	TRBD2	TRBV20-1	13	TRBJ2-7	TGCAGTGCTGCTAGCGGGAGGGCCGGGGAGCAGTACTTC	CSAASGRAGEQYF
many	NA	TRBV11-1	18	TRBJ2-6	TGTGCCAGCAGCCCACCCCCCATACAGCACGCTGGGGCCAACGTCCTGACTTTC	CASSPPPIQHAGANVLTF
NA	TRBD1	TRBV4-2	20	TRBJ1-3	TGTGCCAGCAGCCAAGGGAACCGGGACAGAAGACTTTTCTCTGGAAACACCATATATTTT	CASSQGNRDRRLFSGNTIYF
many	NA	TRBV9	15	TRBJ2-1	TGTGCCAGCAGCTCCGATCCTAACCTCGGGGCGGAGCAGTTCTTC	CASSSDPNLGAEQFF